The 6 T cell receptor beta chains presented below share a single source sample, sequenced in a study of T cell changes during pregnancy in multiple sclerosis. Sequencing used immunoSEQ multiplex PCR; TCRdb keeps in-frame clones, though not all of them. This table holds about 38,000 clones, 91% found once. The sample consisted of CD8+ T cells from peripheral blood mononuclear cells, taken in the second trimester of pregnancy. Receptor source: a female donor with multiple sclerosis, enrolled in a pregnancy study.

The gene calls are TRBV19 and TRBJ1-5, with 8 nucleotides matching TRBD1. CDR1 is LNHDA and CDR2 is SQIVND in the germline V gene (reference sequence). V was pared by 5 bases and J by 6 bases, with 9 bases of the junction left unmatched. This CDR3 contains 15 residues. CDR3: CASSGETGVSQPQHF. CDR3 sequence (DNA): TGTGCCAGTAGTGGAGAGACAGGGGTATCTCAGCCCCAGCATTTT.

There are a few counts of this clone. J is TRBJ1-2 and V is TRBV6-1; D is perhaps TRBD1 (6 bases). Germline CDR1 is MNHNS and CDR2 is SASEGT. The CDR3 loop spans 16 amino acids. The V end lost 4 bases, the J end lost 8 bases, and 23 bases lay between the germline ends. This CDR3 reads CASSATNGPRGRGYTF. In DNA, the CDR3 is TGTGCCAGCAGTGCAACTAACGGGCCCAGGGGTCGGGGCTACACCTTC.

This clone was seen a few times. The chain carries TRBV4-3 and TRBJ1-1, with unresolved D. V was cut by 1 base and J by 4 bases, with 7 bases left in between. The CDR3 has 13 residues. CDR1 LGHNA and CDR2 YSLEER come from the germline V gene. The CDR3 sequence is CASSQVIGTEAFF. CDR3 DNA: TGCGCCAGCAGCCAAGTTATCGGCACTGAAGCTTTCTTT.

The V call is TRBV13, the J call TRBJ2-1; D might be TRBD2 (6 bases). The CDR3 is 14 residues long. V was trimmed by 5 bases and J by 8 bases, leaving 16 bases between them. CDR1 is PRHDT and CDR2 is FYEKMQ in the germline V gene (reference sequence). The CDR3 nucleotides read TGTGCCAGCAGCCTTTCGACTAGTAGCTATGAGCAGTTCTTC. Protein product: CASSLSTSSYEQFF.

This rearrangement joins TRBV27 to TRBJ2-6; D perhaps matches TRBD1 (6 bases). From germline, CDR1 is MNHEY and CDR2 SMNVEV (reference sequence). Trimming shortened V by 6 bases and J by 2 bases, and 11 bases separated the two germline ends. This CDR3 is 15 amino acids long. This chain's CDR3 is CASRNRETGANVLTF. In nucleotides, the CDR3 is TGTGCCAGCAGGAACAGGGAAACTGGGGCCAACGTCCTGACTTTC.

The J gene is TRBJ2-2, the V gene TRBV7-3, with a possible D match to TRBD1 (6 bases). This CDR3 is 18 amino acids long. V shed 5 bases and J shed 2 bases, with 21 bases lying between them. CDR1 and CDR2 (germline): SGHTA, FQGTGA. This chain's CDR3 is CASSAAFGGSVNTGELFF. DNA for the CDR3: TGTGCCAGCAGCGCGGCGTTTGGGGGCTCTGTAAACACCGGGGAGCTGTTTTTT.